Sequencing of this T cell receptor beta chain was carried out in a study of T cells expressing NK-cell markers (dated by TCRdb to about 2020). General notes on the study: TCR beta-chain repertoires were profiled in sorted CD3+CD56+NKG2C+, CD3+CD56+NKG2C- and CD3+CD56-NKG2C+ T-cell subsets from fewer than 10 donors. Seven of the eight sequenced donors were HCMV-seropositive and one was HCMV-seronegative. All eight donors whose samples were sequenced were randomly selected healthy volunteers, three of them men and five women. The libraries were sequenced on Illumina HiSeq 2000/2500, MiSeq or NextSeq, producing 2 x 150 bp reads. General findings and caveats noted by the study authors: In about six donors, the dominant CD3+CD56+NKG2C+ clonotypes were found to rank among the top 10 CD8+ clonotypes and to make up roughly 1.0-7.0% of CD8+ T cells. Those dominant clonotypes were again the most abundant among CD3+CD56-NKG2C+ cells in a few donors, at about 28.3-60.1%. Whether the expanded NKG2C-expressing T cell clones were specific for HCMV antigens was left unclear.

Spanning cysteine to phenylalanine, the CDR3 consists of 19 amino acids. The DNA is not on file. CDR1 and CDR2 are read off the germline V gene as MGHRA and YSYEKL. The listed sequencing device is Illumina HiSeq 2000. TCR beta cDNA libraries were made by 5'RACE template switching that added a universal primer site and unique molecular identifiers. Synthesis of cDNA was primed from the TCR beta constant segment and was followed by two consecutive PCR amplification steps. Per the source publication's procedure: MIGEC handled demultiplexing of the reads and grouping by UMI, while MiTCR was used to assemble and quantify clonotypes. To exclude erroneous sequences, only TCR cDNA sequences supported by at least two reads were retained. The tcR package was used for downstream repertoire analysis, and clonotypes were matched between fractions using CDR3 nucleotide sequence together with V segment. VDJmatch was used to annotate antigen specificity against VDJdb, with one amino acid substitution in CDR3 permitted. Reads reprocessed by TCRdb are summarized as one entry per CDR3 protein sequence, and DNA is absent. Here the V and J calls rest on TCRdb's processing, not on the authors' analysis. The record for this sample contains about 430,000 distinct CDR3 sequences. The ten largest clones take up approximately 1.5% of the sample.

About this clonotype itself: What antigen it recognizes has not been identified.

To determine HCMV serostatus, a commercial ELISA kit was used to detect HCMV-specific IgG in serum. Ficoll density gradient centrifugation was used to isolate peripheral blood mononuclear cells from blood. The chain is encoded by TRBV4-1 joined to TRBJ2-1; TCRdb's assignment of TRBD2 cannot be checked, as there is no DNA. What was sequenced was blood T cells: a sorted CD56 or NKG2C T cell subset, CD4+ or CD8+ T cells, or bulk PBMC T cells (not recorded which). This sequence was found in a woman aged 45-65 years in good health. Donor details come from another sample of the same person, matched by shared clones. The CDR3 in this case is CASSQEWATSRPSYNEQFF.